The subject of this entry is one TCR beta chain. Its antigen is unidentified. Both about-4-week and about-12-week second-dose recipients were combined. CDR3 length: 15 residues. Per germline, CDR1 SNHLY and CDR2 FYNNEI. Trimming took 7 bases from V and 4 from J, leaving 19 bases between them. The data are from a study of T cell responses to AZD1222 COVID-19 vaccine. Libraries were prepared by immunoSEQ multiplex PCR; TCRdb keeps only in-frame clonotypes and omits some of them. This table holds 150,000 to 200,000 clones, around 91% found once. Study results and limitations: All repertoire sampling was performed exclusively after the peak T cell response. As reported, nearly half of all spike-specific TCRs target variant regions that are unmutated.

The rearrangement uses TRBV2 and TRBJ1-1; D gene unclear. This clonotype was obtained from an adult who received the AZD1222 COVID-19 vaccine. The sample was peripheral blood, taken 28 days after the second AZD1222 dose. As DNA, the CDR3 is TGTGCCAGCACTTCAAATTATGGAGGGCCCACTGAAGCTTTCTTT. It codes for CASTSNYGGPTEAFF.